This T cell receptor (beta chain) was obtained from a study of blood T cell repertoires in COVID-19. The overall study: The United States, Italy and Spain supplied acute and convalescent COVID-19 samples.

Assay: immunoSEQ multiplex PCR; the TCRdb copy retains only in-frame clones and omits some. The sample lists 47,000 or so clones; 82% were seen once. V was trimmed by 4 bases and J by 0 bases, leaving 13 bases between them. The CDR3 runs to 16 residues. Germline lookup yields CDR1 MNHNS and CDR2 SASEGT. This TCR derives from a woman aged 55-70 years with acute or convalescent COVID-19. The chain couples TRBV6-1 to TRBJ1-3; no firm D call. The specimen sequenced was peripheral blood. CDR3: CASSVYSLSSGNTIYF. CDR3 coding DNA: TGTGCCAGCAGTGTGTATAGCCTTAGCTCTGGAAACACCATATATTTT.